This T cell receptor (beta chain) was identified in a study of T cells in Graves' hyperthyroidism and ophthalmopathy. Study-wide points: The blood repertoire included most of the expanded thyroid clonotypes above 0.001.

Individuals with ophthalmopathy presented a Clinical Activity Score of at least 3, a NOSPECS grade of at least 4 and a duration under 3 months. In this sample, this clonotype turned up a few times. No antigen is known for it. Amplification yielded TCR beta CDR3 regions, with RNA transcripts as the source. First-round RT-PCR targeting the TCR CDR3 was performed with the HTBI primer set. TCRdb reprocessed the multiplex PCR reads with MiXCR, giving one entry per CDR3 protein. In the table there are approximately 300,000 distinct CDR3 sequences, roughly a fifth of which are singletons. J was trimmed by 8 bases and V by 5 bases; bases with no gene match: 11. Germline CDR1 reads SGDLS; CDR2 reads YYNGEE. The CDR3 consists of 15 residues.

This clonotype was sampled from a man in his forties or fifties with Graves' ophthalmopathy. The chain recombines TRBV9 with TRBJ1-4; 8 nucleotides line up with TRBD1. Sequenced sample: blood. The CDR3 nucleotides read TGTGCCAGCAGTGCCTACGGGACAGGCCGGGAAAAACTGTTTTTT. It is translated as CASSAYGTGREKLFF.